This T cell receptor (beta chain) was recorded in a study of T cells in Graves' hyperthyroidism and ophthalmopathy. Calling Graves' hyperthyroidism stable meant ophthalmopathy did not progress within 18 months. The study based diagnoses on clinical symptoms, serum thyroxine and TRAb, thyroid ultrasound and orbital computed tomography. What was amplified from RNA transcripts were TCR beta CDR3 regions. During a first-round RT-PCR of the TCR CDR3, the HTBI primer set was used. In TCRdb, the multiplex PCR reads were re-called with MiXCR into one record per CDR3 protein. The sample holds some 460,000 distinct CDR3 sequences, about a sixth seen once. The V segment lost 2 bases and the J segment 3 bases; nucleotides outside the gene matches: 6. Germline V gene lookup returns CDR1 DFQATT and CDR2 SNEGSKA (reference sequence). The CDR3 contains 14 residues. General study points: Patients with ophthalmopathy were separated from those with stable hyperthyroidism by a 13 V-J model. Most clonotypes that expanded in the thyroid above 0.001 also showed up in blood.

This clonotype was picked up many times. As yet, its antigen is unknown. Sequencing input: blood. The TCR was taken from a woman between 18 and 29 years old with Graves' hyperthyroidism. V is TRBV20-1 and J is TRBJ1-1; TRBD1 matches 7 bases. In DNA form, the CDR3 reads TGCAGTGCTAGAATGGGGACAGCTTACACTGAAGCTTTCTTT. Translation: CSARMGTAYTEAFF.